The 15 T cell receptor beta chains below all came from one sample that was sequenced in a study of T cells in Graves' hyperthyroidism and ophthalmopathy. The investigators amplified TCR beta CDR3 regions from RNA transcripts. The HTBI primer set drove a first-round RT-PCR of the TCR CDR3. MiXCR, run by TCRdb on the multiplex PCR reads, gives a single entry per CDR3 protein. The sample shows roughly 560,000 distinct CDR3 sequences, about 15% of them seen only once. Sequencing used blood. Receptors were obtained from a woman aged 40 to 50 with Graves' ophthalmopathy.

This clonotype has a count of ten or more. This sequence joins TRBV25-1 and TRBJ2-5; TRBD2 matches 14 bases. V trimming: 3 bases; J trimming: 5 bases; junction bases outside the gene matches: 8. The CDR3 is made up of 17 amino acids. Per germline, CDR1 MGHDK and CDR2 SYGVNS. The CDR3 sequence: CASSDTPGLAGAETQYF. The CDR3 DNA follows: TGTGCCAGCAGTGATACTCCGGGACTAGCGGGAGCTGAGACCCAGTACTTC.

This clonotype was recorded at least ten times. The rearrangement links TRBV11-3 to TRBJ1-1, with a possible D match to TRBD1 (6 bases). The germline CDR1 and CDR2 sequences are SGHNT and YENEEA. CDR3 size: 15 residues. V lost 2 bases to trimming and J lost 4 bases, with 14 bases between them. The CDR3: CASSLRGINRTEAFF. The CDR3, as DNA: TGTGCCAGCAGCTTAAGGGGGATTAATCGCACTGAAGCTTTCTTT.

This clonotype has ten or more counts. The chain is built from TRBV2 and TRBJ2-7; D is possibly TRBD2 (5 bases). This CDR3 spans 12 amino acids. Germline assignment: CDR1 SNHLY and CDR2 FYNNEI. Trimming removed 7 bases at V and 6 bases at J, with 13 bases between. The CDR3 is CASNEGVSEQYF. The CDR3 region has the DNA TGTGCCAGCAACGAGGGAGTAAGCGAGCAGTACTTC.

This clonotype has just a few counts. The genes are TRBV20-1 and TRBJ2-7; 8 bases map to TRBD1. Trimming at V came to 4 bases and at J to 2 bases, leaving 4 bases not matched to a gene. This CDR3 spans 13 amino acids. Germline V gene sequence: CDR1 DFQATT, CDR2 SNEGSKA (reference sequence). CDR3 region: CSAIRTGTYEQYF. The CDR3 DNA is TGCAGTGCTATTAGGACAGGGACCTACGAGCAGTACTTC.

At least ten counts were recorded for this clonotype. The V call is TRBV4-2, the J call TRBJ1-3; TRBD1 might be the D (5 bases). V was shortened by 1 base and J by 4 bases, with 11 bases between the two germline ends. The CDR3 is made up of 15 amino acids. Germline values: CDR1 LGHNA, CDR2 YNFKEQ. The CDR3 loop is CASSQVGGGGNTIYF. As DNA, the CDR3 is TGTGCCAGCAGCCAAGTGGGGGGAGGAGGAAACACCATATATTTT.

The rearrangement uses TRBV12-3 or TRBV12-4 and TRBJ2-7; D remains ambiguous. This CDR3 comprises 12 residues. Trimming left V 5 bases short and J 7 bases short, with 12 bases between. The CDR3 DNA is TGTGCCAGCAGTCCTCGTCCCCTTGAGCAGTACTTC. This gives the protein CASSPRPLEQYF.

This clonotype occurred many times. The chain combines TRBV28 with TRBJ1-5; TRBD1 might be the D (6 bases). The germline CDR1 and CDR2 sequences are MDHEN and SYDVKM. The CDR3 totals 14 residues. Trimming pared 4 bases from V and 6 bases from J, leaving 13 bases between. The DNA for the CDR3 is TGTGCCAGCAGTTCGGGAGGGGGGGTTCAGCCCCAGCATTTT. Protein sequence: CASSSGGGVQPQHF.

This clonotype was seen many times. The chain uses TRBV6-5 and TRBJ2-5, with D possibly TRBD2 on 5 matching bases. Germline V lookup: CDR1 MNHEY, CDR2 SVGAGI. The CDR3 has 16 residues. Between the trimmed V and J ends, which lost 0 bases and 4 bases, there was a span of 15 bases. The DNA of the CDR3 is TGTGCCAGCAGTTACTCTGGTCCGGGGATGGGAGAGACCCAGTACTTC. Protein: CASSYSGPGMGETQYF.

This clonotype was picked up many times. The gene calls are TRBV7-8 and TRBJ2-7, with D perhaps TRBD2 (7 bases). Germline lookup yields CDR1 SGHVS and CDR2 FQNEAQ. Trimming took 0 bases from V and 3 from J, leaving 21 bases between them. The CDR3 is 18 amino acids. CDR3 DNA sequence: TGTGCCAGCAGCTTAGCAGGGGGGGTGGGACCCAGCTTCTACGAGCAGTACTTC. Its translation: CASSLAGGVGPSFYEQYF.

This clonotype turned up a few times. The J gene is TRBJ2-7, the V gene TRBV5-5, with a tentative D call TRBD2 (5 bases). Germline CDR1 is SGHKS and CDR2 is YYEKEE (reference sequence). The CDR3 has 14 residues. The V end lost 4 bases, the J end lost 3 bases, and 14 bases lay between the germline ends. The CDR3 region has the DNA TGTGCCAGCAGCGATCGCACGGGGTTCTACGAGCAGTACTTC. It translates to CASSDRTGFYEQYF.

This clonotype was counted between two and nine times. The chain is built from TRBV18 and TRBJ1-5; maybe TRBD1 (6 bases). This CDR3 is built from 17 residues. The V gene's germline CDR1 is KGHSH and CDR2 LQKENI. V shed 3 bases and J shed 2 bases, with 17 bases lying between them. Here the CDR3 reads CASSPFGQHRGNQPQHF. As DNA, the CDR3 is TGTGCCAGCTCACCTTTCGGACAGCATCGCGGCAATCAGCCCCAGCATTTT.

The genes are TRBV3-1 and TRBJ2-7, with 10 bases fitting TRBD2. Trimming cost V 0 bases and J 12 bases; bases outside gene matches: 5. CDR3 length: 13 residues. CDR1 is LGHDT and CDR2 is YNNKEL in the germline V gene (reference sequence). CDR3 amino acids: CASSQEDLAGVYF. The CDR3 coding sequence is TGTGCCAGCAGCCAAGAGGACCTAGCGGGAGTGTACTTC.

This clonotype occurred many times. The chain joins TRBV28 to TRBJ1-1; D ambiguous. This CDR3 spans 14 amino acids. V shed 3 bases and J shed 3 bases, with 11 bases lying between them. Per germline, CDR1 MDHEN and CDR2 SYDVKM. CDR3 loop: CASSLSTSYTEAFF. Here the CDR3 DNA reads TGTGCCAGCAGTTTGTCGACATCTTACACTGAAGCTTTCTTT. Based on the CDR3 plus reference TRBV28 and TRBJ1-1, the full variable domain is DVKVTQSSRYLVKRTGEKVFLECVQDMDHENMFWYRQDPGLGLRLIYFSYDVKMKEKGDIPEGYSVSREKKERFSLILESASTNQTSMYLCASSLSTSYTEAFFGQGTRLTVV.

This clonotype was recorded at least ten times. The V gene is TRBV5-4, the J gene TRBJ1-1; 8 bases are shared with TRBD1. V dropped 5 bases and J dropped 4; count of bases not matched to a gene: 7. Germline lookup yields CDR1 SGHNT and CDR2 YYREEE (reference sequence). CDR3 length equals 14 residues. The CDR3 protein is CASSWTGSGTEAFF. The CDR3 DNA reads as TGTGCCAGCAGTTGGACAGGGAGCGGCACTGAAGCTTTCTTT.

The chain is built from TRBV24-1 and TRBJ1-5; D gene uncertain. Trimming cost V 6 bases and J 2 bases, with 4 bases left between them. CDR3 length: 12 amino acids. Germline loops: CDR1 KGHDR, CDR2 SFDVKD. As DNA, the CDR3 is TGTGCCACCAGTTGGGGCAATCAGCCCCAGCATTTT. Translating it yields CATSWGNQPQHF.